A selection of T cell receptor beta chains follows, all from one sample in a study of response to subunit inactivated influenza vaccine. MiXCR, applied by TCRdb to the RT-PCR reads, yields one record per CDR3 protein. The sample includes a few hundred thousand distinct CDR3 sequences, 9% to 15% of them seen just once. The sequences come from non-naive T cells sorted from PBMCs, collected 14 to 15 days before vaccination. All receptors derive from a man aged 45-65 years who received an inactivated influenza vaccine. CDR3s include the opening cysteine and the closing phenylalanine or tryptophan. D genes are given only for firm matches. Rows give clone size only sometimes, using once, few, many, or a class for an expanded clone.

V: TRBV4-1
size: NA
J: TRBJ2-3
D: TRBD2
CDR3: CASSQELRLAGIVRADTQYF
DNA: TGCGCCAGCAGCCAAGAGCTAAGACTAGCGGGGATTGTACGGGCAGATACGCAGTATTTT

V: TRBV20-1
size: few
J: TRBJ1-2
D: TRBD1
CDR3: CSASEGAGGYTF
DNA: TGCAGTGCTAGTGAGGGGGCAGGTGGCTACACCTTC

V: TRBV10-3
size: NA
J: TRBJ2-3
D: NA
CDR3: CAISESATHNPYF
DNA: TGTGCCATCAGTGAGTCGGCTACCCACAACCCGTATTTT

V: TRBV7-2
size: NA
J: TRBJ1-3
D: TRBD1
CDR3: CAISPRTGSSGNTIYF
DNA: TGTGCCATCAGCCCCCGGACAGGGAGCTCTGGAAACACCATATATTTT

V: TRBV20-1
size: NA
J: TRBJ2-1
D: TRBD2
CDR3: CSAVPRGAGGIYNEQFF
DNA: TGCAGTGCTGTCCCGAGGGGAGCGGGGGGTATCTACAATGAGCAGTTCTTC

V: TRBV20-1
size: few
J: TRBJ2-7
D: NA
CDR3: CSAPLASSSYEQYF
DNA: TGCAGTGCGCCGCTAGCGTCGAGCTCCTACGAGCAGTACTTC

V: TRBV4-3
size: NA
J: TRBJ1-3
D: NA
CDR3: CASSQDRLPGNTIYF
DNA: TGCGCCAGCAGCCAAGACCGATTGCCTGGAAACACCATATATTTT

V: TRBV28
size: few
J: TRBJ2-3
D: NA
CDR3: CASSPGSSVFTDTQYF
DNA: TGTGCCAGCTCCCCAGGATCTAGCGTCTTCACAGATACGCAGTATTTT

V: TRBV18
size: NA
J: TRBJ2-3
D: TRBD1
CDR3: CASSPTGGFSTDTQYF
DNA: TGTGCCAGCTCACCGACAGGGGGATTTAGCACAGATACGCAGTATTTT

V: TRBV2
size: few
J: TRBJ1-2
D: TRBD1
CDR3: CASTGTAVYGYTF
DNA: TGTGCCAGCACCGGGACAGCAGTTTATGGCTACACCTTC

V: TRBV10-3
size: few
J: TRBJ2-7
D: NA
CDR3: CAISLKETRSLSYEQYF
DNA: TGTGCCATCAGTCTCAAGGAGACGCGCTCTCTCTCCTACGAGCAGTACTTC

V: TRBV16
size: NA
J: TRBJ1-5
D: TRBD1
CDR3: CASSQDRVRNQPQHF
DNA: TGTGCCAGCAGCCAAGACAGGGTCCGGAATCAGCCCCAGCATTTT

V: TRBV9
size: many
J: TRBJ2-1
D: TRBD2
CDR3: CASSAGGGDNEQFF
DNA: TGTGCCAGCAGCGCAGGTGGGGGGGACAATGAGCAGTTCTTC

V: TRBV28
size: NA
J: TRBJ2-7
D: NA
CDR3: CASSLWGSTVDEQYF
DNA: TGTGCCAGCAGTTTATGGGGTTCCACCGTGGACGAGCAGTACTTC

V: TRBV10-3
size: few
J: TRBJ2-2
D: TRBD1
CDR3: CAITDRVETGELFF
DNA: TGTGCCATAACCGACAGGGTAGAGACCGGGGAGCTGTTTTTT

V: TRBV14
size: many
J: TRBJ1-2
D: NA
CDR3: CASSSAGRTTIGYTF
DNA: TGTGCCAGCAGCTCCGCGGGACGCACCACTATTGGCTACACCTTC

V: TRBV20-1
size: many
J: TRBJ2-1
D: NA
CDR3: CSATRPPEGTGQFF
DNA: TGCAGTGCCACCAGACCCCCGGAGGGGACGGGCCAGTTCTTC

V: TRBV12-3/TRBV12-4
size: few
J: TRBJ2-3
D: TRBD2
CDR3: CASSLGAGDTDTQYF
DNA: TGTGCCAGCAGTTTAGGGGCGGGGGACACAGATACGCAGTATTTT

V: TRBV6-2/TRBV6-3
size: few
J: TRBJ2-2
D: NA
CDR3: CASSYSGRTNTGELFF
DNA: TGTGCCAGCAGTTACTCGGGTCGGACGAACACCGGGGAGCTGTTTTTT

V: TRBV2
size: NA
J: TRBJ1-6
D: TRBD1
CDR3: CASRLRQGSSSPLHF
DNA: TGTGCCAGCAGGCTCAGACAGGGGAGCTCTTCACCCCTCCACTTT

V: TRBV5-8
size: NA
J: TRBJ2-3
D: NA
CDR3: CASSLEGVTDTQYF
DNA: TGTGCCAGCAGCTTGGAAGGGGTGACAGATACGCAGTATTTT

V: TRBV10-3
size: many
J: TRBJ2-5
D: NA
CDR3: CAISESRDEETQYF
DNA: TGTGCCATCAGTGAGTCGAGGGATGAAGAGACCCAGTACTTC

V: TRBV3-1
size: few
J: TRBJ1-1
D: NA
CDR3: CASSQAIGTEAFF
DNA: TGTGCCAGCAGCCAAGCGATAGGCACTGAAGCTTTCTTT

V: TRBV24-1
size: NA
J: TRBJ2-2
D: TRBD2
CDR3: CATSGLAGGTGELFF
DNA: TGTGCCACCAGCGGTCTAGCGGGAGGGACCGGGGAGCTGTTTTTT

V: TRBV24-1
size: NA
J: TRBJ2-7
D: NA
CDR3: CATGGRNSYEQYF
DNA: TGTGCCACCGGCGGACGGAACTCCTACGAGCAGTACTTC

V: TRBV6-1
size: NA
J: TRBJ1-2
D: NA
CDR3: CASRGQSANYGYTF
DNA: TGTGCCAGCAGGGGACAATCTGCTAACTATGGCTACACCTTC

V: TRBV4-2
size: few
J: TRBJ1-3
D: NA
CDR3: CASSTRSTIGTSGNTIYF
DNA: TGTGCCAGCAGCACGCGGAGCACAATCGGGACCTCTGGAAACACCATATATTTT

V: TRBV29-1
size: many
J: TRBJ2-3
D: TRBD2
CDR3: CSVVGRGGRASSTDTQYF
DNA: TGCAGCGTTGTCGGCCGGGGGGGCCGAGCGTCTAGCACAGATACGCAGTATTTT

V: TRBV29-1
size: few
J: TRBJ2-7
D: TRBD1
CDR3: CSVEGQGVPYEQYF
DNA: TGCAGCGTTGAAGGGCAGGGGGTCCCCTACGAGCAGTACTTC

V: TRBV7-9
size: NA
J: TRBJ1-2
D: TRBD1
CDR3: CASSSGGEIGYGYTF
DNA: TGTGCCAGCAGCTCAGGGGGCGAGATCGGCTATGGCTACACCTTC

V: TRBV10-2
size: NA
J: TRBJ2-3
D: NA
CDR3: CASSDWHPAGTDTQYF
DNA: TGCGCCAGCAGTGACTGGCACCCGGCGGGCACAGATACGCAGTATTTT

V: TRBV20-1
size: few
J: TRBJ2-5
D: NA
CDR3: CSALSGLVETQYF
DNA: TGCAGTGCCCTATCCGGGTTAGTGGAGACCCAGTACTTC